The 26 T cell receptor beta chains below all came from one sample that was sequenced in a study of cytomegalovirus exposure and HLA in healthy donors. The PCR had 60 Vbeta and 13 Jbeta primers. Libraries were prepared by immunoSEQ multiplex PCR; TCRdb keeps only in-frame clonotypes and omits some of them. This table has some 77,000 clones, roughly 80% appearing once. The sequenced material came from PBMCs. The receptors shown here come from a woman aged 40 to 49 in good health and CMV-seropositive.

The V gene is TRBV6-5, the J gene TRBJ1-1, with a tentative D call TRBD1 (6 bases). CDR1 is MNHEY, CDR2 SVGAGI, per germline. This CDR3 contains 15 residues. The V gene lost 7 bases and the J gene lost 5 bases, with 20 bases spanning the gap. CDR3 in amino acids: CASNRDTLLETEAFF. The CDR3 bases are TGTGCCAGCAATCGGGACACCCTCTTGGAGACTGAAGCTTTCTTT.

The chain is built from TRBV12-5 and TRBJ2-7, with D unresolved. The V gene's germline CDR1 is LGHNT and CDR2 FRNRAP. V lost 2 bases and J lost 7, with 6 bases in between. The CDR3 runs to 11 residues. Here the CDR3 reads CASGLQREQYF. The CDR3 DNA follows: TGTGCTAGTGGTTTGCAGAGGGAGCAGTACTTC.

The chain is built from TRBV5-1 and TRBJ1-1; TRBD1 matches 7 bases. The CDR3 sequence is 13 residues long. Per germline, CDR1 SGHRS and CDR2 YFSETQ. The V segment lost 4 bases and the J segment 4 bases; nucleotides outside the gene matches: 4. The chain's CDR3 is CASSVNRGTEAFF. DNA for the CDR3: TGCGCCAGCAGCGTTAACAGGGGCACTGAAGCTTTCTTT.

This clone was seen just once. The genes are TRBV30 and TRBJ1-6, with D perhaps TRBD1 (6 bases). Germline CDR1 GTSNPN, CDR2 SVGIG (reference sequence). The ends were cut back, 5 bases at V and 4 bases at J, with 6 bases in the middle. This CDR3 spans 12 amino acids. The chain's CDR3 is CAWGQYNSPLHF. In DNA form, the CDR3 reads TGTGCCTGGGGACAGTATAATTCACCCCTCCACTTT.

The DNA of the CDR3 is TGCGCCAGCAGCTTGGACGCGGGGGGCGACTACGAGCAGTACTTC. Its protein is CASSLDAGGDYEQYF. The chain combines TRBV5-1 with TRBJ2-7; 8 bases agree with TRBD2. V was pared by 0 bases and J by 3 bases, with 5 bases of the junction left unmatched. Per the germline V gene, CDR1 is SGHRS and CDR2 is YFSETQ. This CDR3 is built from 15 residues.

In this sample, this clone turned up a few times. The CDR3 bases are TGTGCCAGCCGGGGTAGGGGGAACCGGGAAAAACTGTTTTTT. Amino acid sequence: CASRGRGNREKLFF. The chain links TRBV2 to TRBJ1-4; perhaps TRBD1 as D (6 bases). The CDR3 spans 14 residues. Germline V gives CDR1 SNHLY, CDR2 FYNNEI. V gave up 8 bases and J gave up 8 bases, with 18 bases separating them.

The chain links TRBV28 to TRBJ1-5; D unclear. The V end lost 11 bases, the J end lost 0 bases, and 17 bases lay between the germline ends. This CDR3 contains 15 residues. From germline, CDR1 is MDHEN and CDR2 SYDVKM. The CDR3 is CASSSRLHSNQPQHF. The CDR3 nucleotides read TGTGCCTCATCTAGCAGGCTACATAGCAATCAGCCCCAGCATTTT.

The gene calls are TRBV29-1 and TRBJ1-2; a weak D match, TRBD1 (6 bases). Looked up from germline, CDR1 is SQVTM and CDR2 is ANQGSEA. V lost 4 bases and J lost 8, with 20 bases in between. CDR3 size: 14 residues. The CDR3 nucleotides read TGCAGCGTTGGAGCACGGGGGGCAAGCGGCGGCTACACCTTC. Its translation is CSVGARGASGGYTF.

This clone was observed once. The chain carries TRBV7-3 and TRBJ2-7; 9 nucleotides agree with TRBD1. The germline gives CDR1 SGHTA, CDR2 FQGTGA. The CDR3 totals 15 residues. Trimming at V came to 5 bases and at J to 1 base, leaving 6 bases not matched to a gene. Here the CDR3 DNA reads TGTGCCAGCAGCATCACAGGGGGCGCTTCCTACGAGCAGTACTTC. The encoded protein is CASSITGGASYEQYF.

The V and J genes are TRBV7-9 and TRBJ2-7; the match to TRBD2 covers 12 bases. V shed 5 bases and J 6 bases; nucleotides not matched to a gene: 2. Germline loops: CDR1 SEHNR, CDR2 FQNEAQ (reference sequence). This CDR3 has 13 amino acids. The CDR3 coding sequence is TGTGCCAGCAGCCTGGGACTAGCGGGCGAGCAGTACTTC. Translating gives CASSLGLAGEQYF. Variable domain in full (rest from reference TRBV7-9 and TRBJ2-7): DTGVSQNPRHKITKRGQNVTFRCDPISEHNRLYWYRQTLGQGPEFLTYFQNEAQLEKSRLLSDRFSAERPKGSFSTLEIQRTEQGDSAMYLCASSLGLAGEQYFGPGTRLTVT.

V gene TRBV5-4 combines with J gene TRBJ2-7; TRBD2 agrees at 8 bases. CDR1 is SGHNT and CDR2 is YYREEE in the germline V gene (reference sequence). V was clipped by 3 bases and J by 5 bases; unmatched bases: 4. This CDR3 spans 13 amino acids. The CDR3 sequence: CASSSPGGNEQYF. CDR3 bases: TGTGCCAGCAGCTCCCCGGGAGGGAACGAGCAGTACTTC.

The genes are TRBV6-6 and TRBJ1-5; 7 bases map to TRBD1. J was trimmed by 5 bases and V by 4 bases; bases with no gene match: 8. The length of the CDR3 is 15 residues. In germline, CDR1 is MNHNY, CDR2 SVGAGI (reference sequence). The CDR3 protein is CASSLYPGQHQPQHF. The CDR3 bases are TGTGCCAGCAGTTTATATCCGGGACAGCATCAGCCCCAGCATTTT.

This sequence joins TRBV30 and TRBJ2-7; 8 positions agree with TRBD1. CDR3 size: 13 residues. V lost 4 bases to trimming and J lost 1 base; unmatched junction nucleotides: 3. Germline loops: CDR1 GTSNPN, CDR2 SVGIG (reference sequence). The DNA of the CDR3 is TGTGCCTGGACCGGACAGGGTTCCTACGAGCAGTACTTC. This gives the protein CAWTGQGSYEQYF.

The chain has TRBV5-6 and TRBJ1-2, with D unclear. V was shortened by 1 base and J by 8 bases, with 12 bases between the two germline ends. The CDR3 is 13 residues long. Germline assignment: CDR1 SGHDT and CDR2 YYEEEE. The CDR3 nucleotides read TGTGCCAGCAGCTTGAGTTTTGGCACGGGCTACACCTTC. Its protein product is CASSLSFGTGYTF.

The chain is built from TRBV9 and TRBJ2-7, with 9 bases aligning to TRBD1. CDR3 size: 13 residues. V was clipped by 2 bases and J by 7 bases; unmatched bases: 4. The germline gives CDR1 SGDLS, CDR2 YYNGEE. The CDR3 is CASSVGQGEEQYF. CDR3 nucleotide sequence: TGTGCCAGCAGCGTGGGACAGGGAGAAGAGCAGTACTTC.

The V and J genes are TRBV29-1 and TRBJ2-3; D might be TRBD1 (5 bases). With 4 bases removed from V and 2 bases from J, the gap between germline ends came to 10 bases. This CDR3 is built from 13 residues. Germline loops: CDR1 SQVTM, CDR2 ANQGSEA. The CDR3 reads CSVGGRNTDTQYF. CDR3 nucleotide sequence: TGCAGCGTTGGGGGCCGGAACACAGATACGCAGTATTTT.

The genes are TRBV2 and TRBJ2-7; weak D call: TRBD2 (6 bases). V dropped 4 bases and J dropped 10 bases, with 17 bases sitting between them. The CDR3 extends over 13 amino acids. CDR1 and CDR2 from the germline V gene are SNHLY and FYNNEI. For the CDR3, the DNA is TGTGCCAGCAGTGTGTACGGGGGTTCCGTTCAGTACTTC. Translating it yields CASSVYGGSVQYF.

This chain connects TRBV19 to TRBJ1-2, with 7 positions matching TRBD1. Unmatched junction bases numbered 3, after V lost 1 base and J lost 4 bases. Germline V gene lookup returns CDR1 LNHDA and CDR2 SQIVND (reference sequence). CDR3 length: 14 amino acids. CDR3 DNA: TGTGCCAGTAGTATAGCAGGGGGGACCTATGGCTACACCTTC. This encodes CASSIAGGTYGYTF.

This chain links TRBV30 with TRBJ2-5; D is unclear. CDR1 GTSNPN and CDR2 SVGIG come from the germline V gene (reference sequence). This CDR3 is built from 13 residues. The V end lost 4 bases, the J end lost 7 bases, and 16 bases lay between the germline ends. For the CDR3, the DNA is TGTGCCTGGACCCGCGAAGTCGTACGGACCCAGTACTTC. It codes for CAWTREVVRTQYF.

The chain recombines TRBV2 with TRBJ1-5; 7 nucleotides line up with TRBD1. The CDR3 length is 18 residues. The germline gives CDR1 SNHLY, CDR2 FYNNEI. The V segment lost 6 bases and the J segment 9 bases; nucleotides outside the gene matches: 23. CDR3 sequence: CASSATSHRNRGIVPQHF. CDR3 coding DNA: TGTGCCAGCAGCGCGACCTCACACCGTAACAGGGGAATAGTGCCCCAGCATTTT.

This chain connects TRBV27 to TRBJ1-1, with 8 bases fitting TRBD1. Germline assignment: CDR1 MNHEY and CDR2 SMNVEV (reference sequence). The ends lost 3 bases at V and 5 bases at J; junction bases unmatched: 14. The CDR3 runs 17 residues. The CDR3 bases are TGTGCCAGCAGTTTTCGGGGACAGGCCCAGGATGGGACTGAAGCTTTCTTT. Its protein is CASSFRGQAQDGTEAFF.

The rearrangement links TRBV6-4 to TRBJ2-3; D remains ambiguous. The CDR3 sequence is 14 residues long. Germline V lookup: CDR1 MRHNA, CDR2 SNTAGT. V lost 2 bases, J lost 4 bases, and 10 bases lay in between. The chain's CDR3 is CASSDRQSPDTQYF. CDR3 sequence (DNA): TGTGCCAGCAGTGACCGACAATCCCCAGATACGCAGTATTTT.

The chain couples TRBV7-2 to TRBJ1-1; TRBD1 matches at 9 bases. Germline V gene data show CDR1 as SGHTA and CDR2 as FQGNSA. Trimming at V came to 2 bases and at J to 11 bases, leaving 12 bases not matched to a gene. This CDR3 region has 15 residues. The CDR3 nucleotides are TGTGCCAGCAGCTTAACAGAAACAGGGGGCGGAAAGGCTTTCTTT. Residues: CASSLTETGGGKAFF.

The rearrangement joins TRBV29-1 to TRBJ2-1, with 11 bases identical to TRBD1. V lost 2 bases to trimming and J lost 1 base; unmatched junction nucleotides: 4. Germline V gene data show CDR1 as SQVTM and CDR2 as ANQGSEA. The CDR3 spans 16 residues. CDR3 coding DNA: TGCAGCGTTGAACCGGGGGACAGGGGGTCCTACAATGAGCAGTTCTTC. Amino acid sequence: CSVEPGDRGSYNEQFF.

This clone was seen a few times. CDR3 DNA sequence: TGTGCCAGCAGTCTTCGGGGAATAGATGAAAAACTGTTTTTT. This encodes CASSLRGIDEKLFF. The rearrangement links TRBV6-6 to TRBJ1-4; the D is unclear. CDR3 length equals 14 residues. V was pared by 5 bases and J by 6 bases, with 13 bases between. Germline loops: CDR1 MNHNY, CDR2 SVGAGI (reference sequence).

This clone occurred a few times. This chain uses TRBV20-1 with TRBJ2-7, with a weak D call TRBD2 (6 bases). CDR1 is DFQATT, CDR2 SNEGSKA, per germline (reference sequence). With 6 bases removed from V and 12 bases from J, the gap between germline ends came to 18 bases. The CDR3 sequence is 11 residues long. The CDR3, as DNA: TGCAGTGCCACAACTAGCTCAAGAGGGTACTTC. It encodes CSATTSSRGYF.